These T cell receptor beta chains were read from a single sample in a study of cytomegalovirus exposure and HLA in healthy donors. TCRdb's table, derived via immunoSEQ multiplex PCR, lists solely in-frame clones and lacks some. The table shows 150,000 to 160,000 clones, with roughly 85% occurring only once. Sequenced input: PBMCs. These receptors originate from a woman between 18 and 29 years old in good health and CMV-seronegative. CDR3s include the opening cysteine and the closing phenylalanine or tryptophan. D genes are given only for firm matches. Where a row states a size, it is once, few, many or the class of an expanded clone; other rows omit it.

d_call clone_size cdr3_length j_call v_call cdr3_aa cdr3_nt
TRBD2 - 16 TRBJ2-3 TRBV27 CASSFGASGYTDTQYF TGTGCCAGCAGTTTCGGAGCTAGCGGGTACACAGATACGCAGTATTTT
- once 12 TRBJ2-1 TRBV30 CAWSVSEGHQFF TGTGCCTGGAGTGTCTCCGAGGGACACCAGTTCTTC
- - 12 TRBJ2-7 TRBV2 CASRAWGVEQYF TGTGCCAGCCGGGCTTGGGGCGTGGAGCAGTACTTC
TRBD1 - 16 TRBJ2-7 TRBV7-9 CASSLTDRDPPYEQYF TGTGCCAGCAGCCTAACCGACAGGGATCCCCCTTACGAGCAGTACTTC
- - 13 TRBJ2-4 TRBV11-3 CASSSRDTNIQYF TGTGCCAGCAGCTCCCGGGATACGAACATTCAGTACTTC
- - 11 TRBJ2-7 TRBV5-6 CASSQAHEQYF TGTGCCAGCAGCCAAGCCCACGAGCAGTACTTC
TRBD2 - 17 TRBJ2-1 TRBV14 CASSQDYMVAGYNEQFF TGTGCCAGCAGCCAAGATTATATGGTAGCGGGGTACAATGAGCAGTTCTTC
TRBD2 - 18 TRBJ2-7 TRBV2 CASSVGPEVGLAGGEQYF TGTGCCAGCAGTGTGGGGCCCGAGGTGGGACTAGCGGGAGGTGAGCAGTACTTC
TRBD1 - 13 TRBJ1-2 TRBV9 CASSAQGDYGYTF TGTGCCAGCAGCGCCCAGGGGGACTATGGCTACACCTTC
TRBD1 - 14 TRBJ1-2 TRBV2 CASSSGTGPYGYTF TGTGCCAGCAGCTCAGGGACAGGGCCTTATGGCTACACCTTC
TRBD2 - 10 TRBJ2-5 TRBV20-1 CSASREEQYF TGCAGTGCTAGTCGGGAGGAGCAGTACTTC
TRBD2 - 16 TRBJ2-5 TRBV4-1 CASSPGVSGGQETQYF TGCGCCAGCAGCCCAGGGGTCAGCGGGGGACAAGAGACCCAGTACTTC
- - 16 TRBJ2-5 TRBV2 CAALVSGGVWEETQYF TGTGCCGCGCTGGTCAGTGGCGGGGTCTGGGAAGAGACCCAGTACTTC
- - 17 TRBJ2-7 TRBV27 CASSPPRIGYPSYEQYF TGTGCCAGCAGTCCACCGAGGATTGGTTATCCATCCTACGAGCAGTACTTC
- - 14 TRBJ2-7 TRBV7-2 CASTLTGASAEQYF TGTGCCAGCACTTTGACAGGCGCTAGTGCGGAGCAGTACTTC
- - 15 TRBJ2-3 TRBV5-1 CASSVRVDDRGTQYF TGCGCCAGCAGTGTCCGGGTTGATGATAGAGGTACGCAGTATTTT
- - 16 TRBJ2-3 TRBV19 CASSIWALGGTDTQYF TGTGCCAGTAGTATCTGGGCCCTCGGGGGCACAGATACGCAGTATTTT